Listed here are 17 T cell receptor beta chains from one sample, sequenced in a study of prognosis after radiotherapy for stage I lung cancer. Starting from genomic DNA, TCR beta CDR3 was amplified through two-round multiplex PCR. Individual primers that were specific to each TRBV and TRBJ gene served in first-round PCR. A single record per CDR3 protein comes from TCRdb applying MiXCR to the multiplex PCR reads. The data contain 31,000 or so distinct CDR3 sequences, approximately 39% of them singletons. The material was PBMCs, obtained before or after stereotactic body radiation therapy (not recorded which). The receptors come from a donor over 45 with non-small cell lung cancer.

About this clonotype itself: This likely stems from a read error, as it lies one base from a far larger clone. J is TRBJ1-3 and V is TRBV6-4; D not certain. Germline CDR1 MRHNA, CDR2 SNTAGT. This CDR3 comprises 13 residues. V lost 6 bases and J 6 bases, leaving 12 bases between the germline ends. The CDR3 loop is CASRTPRVNTIYF. As DNA, the CDR3 is TGTGCCAGCAGAACCCCGAGGGTAAACACCATATATTTT.

This chain links TRBV6-1 with TRBJ2-7; tentative D call: TRBD1 (5 bases). The CDR3 consists of 13 residues. V was clipped by 4 bases and J by 6 bases, with 13 bases between them. Germline CDR1 is MNHNS and CDR2 is SASEGT. CDR3 protein: CASSGGSLSEQYF. The CDR3 region has the DNA TGTGCCAGCAGTGGGGGCTCGTTAAGCGAGCAGTACTTC.

To note about this clonotype: This likely stems from a read error, as it lies one base from a far larger clone. This sequence joins TRBV6-2 or TRBV6-3 and TRBJ2-2; D call uncertain. Germline assignment: CDR1 MNHEY and CDR2 SVGEGT. This CDR3 contains 16 residues. The V end was cut by 5 bases, the J end by 6 bases, with 19 bases between. CDR3 sequence reads: CASSESPSAAAGELFF. The CDR3 nucleotides read TGTGCCAGCAGTGAATCGCCCAGTGCGGCCGCCGGGGAGCTGTTTTTT.

Notes on this clonotype: A read error likely explains this, since a far larger clone differs by one base. The genes are TRBV6-4 and TRBJ1-2; unclear D gene. Germline V gene sequence: CDR1 MRHNA, CDR2 SNTAGT. CDR3 length: 13 amino acids. Here the CDR3 reads CTSSESIHYGYTF. CDR3 nucleotides: TGTACCAGCAGTGAATCGATACACTATGGCTACACCTTC.

This clonotype came up many times. The V and J genes are TRBV28 and TRBJ2-3, with a weak D call TRBD1 (6 bases). V gave up 2 bases and J gave up 6 bases, with 6 bases separating them. CDR3 length: 12 residues. Looked up from germline, CDR1 is MDHEN and CDR2 is SYDVKM. CDR3 DNA sequence: TGTGCCAGCAGTTTAGACAGGGATACGCAGTATTTT. Its protein product is CASSLDRDTQYF.

A note on this clonotype: This likely stems from a read error, as it lies one base from a far larger clone. The genes are TRBV6-4 and TRBJ2-7; tentatively, D is TRBD1 (5 bases). V shed 5 bases and J shed 2 bases, with 10 bases lying between them. This CDR3 has 13 residues. Per the germline V gene, CDR1 is MRHNA and CDR2 is SNTAGT. CDR3: CASSIQVTYEQYF. CDR3 nucleotides: TGTGCCAGCAGTATACAGGTAACCTACGAGCAGTACTTC.

This clonotype was detected once. A single base is all that separates this from a far larger clone, so a read error is likely. The V call is TRBV6-8, the J call TRBJ2-1; possibly TRBD1 or TRBD2 for D (6 bases each). The CDR3 covers 15 residues. From germline, CDR1 is MNHGY and CDR2 SAAAGT. Trimming took off 7 bases at V and 4 bases at J, with 17 bases between the two ends. CDR3 coding DNA: TGTGCCAGCACCCTAAGCTGGGGGGCTTACAATGAGCAGTTCTTC. The encoded protein is CASTLSWGAYNEQFF.

This clonotype was counted many times. The junction does not match germline at one end; this may be a read error. The CDR3 region is CASSVGRDSSGNAIYF. The DNA for the CDR3 is TGTGCCAGCAGCGTAGGCAGGGATTCATCTGGAAACGCCATATATTTT. V gene TRBV9 combines with J gene TRBJ1-3, with D possibly matching TRBD1 (5 bases). CDR3 length: 16 residues. In germline, CDR1 is SGDLS, CDR2 YYNGEE.

This clonotype was picked up one time. This rearrangement joins TRBV12-3 or TRBV12-4 to TRBJ1-6, with TRBD1 matching over 7 bases. With V trimmed by 2 bases and J by 11 bases, 3 bases remained unmatched. The CDR3 length is 13 residues. Here the CDR3 reads CASSLQGGAPLHF. DNA for the CDR3: TGTGCCAGCAGTTTACAGGGGGGAGCACCCCTCCACTTT.

This clonotype is classed as medium-sized (0.01 to 0.1%). The rearrangement uses TRBV5-4 and TRBJ2-7; perhaps TRBD2 as D (6 bases). Germline assignment: CDR1 SGHNT and CDR2 YYREEE (reference sequence). V lost 4 bases, J lost 3 bases, and 20 bases lay in between. This CDR3 contains 16 residues. The chain's CDR3 is CASSRPPGTDLYEQYF. CDR3 sequence (DNA): TGTGCCAGCAGCCGCCCCCCCGGGACTGACCTCTACGAGCAGTACTTC.

V usage is TRBV6-5 and J usage is TRBJ2-2; no definite D call. Germline lookup yields CDR1 MNHEY and CDR2 SVGAGI. V lost 0 bases, J lost 4 bases, and 9 bases lay in between. The length of the CDR3 is 15 residues. The CDR3 nucleotides are TGTGCCAGCAGTTACTCACCAAGTTCCACCGGGGAGCTGTTTTTT. Translation: CASSYSPSSTGELFF.

This clonotype was seen ten or more times. The rearrangement joins TRBV6-7 to TRBJ1-5; tentative D call: TRBD1 (5 bases). TRBV6-7 is an ORF for which the function is uncertain. V dropped 3 bases and J dropped 0 bases, with 12 bases sitting between them. The CDR3 is made up of 16 amino acids. The CDR3 here is CASSYMTEYSNQPQHF. Here the CDR3 DNA reads TGTGCCAGCAGTTATATGACAGAATATAGCAATCAGCCCCAGCATTTT.

This clonotype was observed at least ten times. The V call is TRBV28, the J call TRBJ1-1, with 8 positions matching TRBD1. This CDR3 is 15 amino acids long. V lost 2 bases to trimming and J lost 5 bases; unmatched junction nucleotides: 7. CDR1 and CDR2 from the germline V gene are MDHEN and SYDVKM. The CDR3 region is CASSLRQGARTEAFF. CDR3 in DNA: TGTGCCAGCAGTTTACGGCAGGGGGCGCGTACTGAAGCTTTCTTT.

On this clonotype itself: Given a far larger clone just one base away, this is likely a sequencing read error. No conserved phenylalanine or tryptophan is present at the end of the CDR3, so a read error is the likely explanation. This chain connects TRBV6-5 to TRBJ2-5; 7 positions match TRBD1. Germline V gene lookup returns CDR1 MNHEY and CDR2 SVGAGI. J lost 2 bases, V lost 4 bases, and 1 base had no gene match. This CDR3 contains 13 residues. CDR3 sequence: CASSWTGQETQYL. The CDR3 nucleotides are TGTGCCAGCAGTTGGACAGGTCAAGAGACCCAGTACTTA.

This clonotype was counted many times. The rearrangement links TRBV20-1 to TRBJ2-3; tentative D call: TRBD2 (6 bases). Germline V gene sequence: CDR1 DFQATT, CDR2 SNEGSKA (reference sequence). The V and J ends lost 6 bases and 0 bases respectively, with 13 bases between them. The length of the CDR3 is 14 residues. The CDR3 loop reads CSARDFPSTDTQYF. In nucleotides, the CDR3 is TGCAGTGCCCGGGACTTCCCTAGCACAGATACGCAGTATTTT.

This clonotype was seen repeatedly, ten times or more. The chain recombines TRBV5-1 with TRBJ1-5, with no clear D. There are 13 residues in the CDR3. Trimming removed 0 bases from V and 1 base from J, with 2 bases in between. Germline V gives CDR1 SGHRS, CDR2 YFSETQ. CDR3 coding DNA: TGCGCCAGCAGCTTGGAAAGCAATCAGCCCCAGCATTTT. Its translation is CASSLESNQPQHF.

In the case of this clonotype: One end of the junction is discordant with germline, which a read error may explain. This chain joins TRBV19 and TRBJ2-1; a possible D gene is TRBD1 (5 bases). Germline CDR1 reads LNHDA; CDR2 reads SQIVND (reference sequence). This CDR3 spans 15 amino acids. The CDR3 sequence: CASRIDRPSYNGQFF. The CDR3 nucleotides are TGTGCCAGTAGAATTGACAGACCCTCCTACAATGGGCAGTTCTTC.